The clone carrying this TCR beta chain appeared once. This table comes from immunoSEQ multiplex PCR, and its TCRdb copy is limited to in-frame clones, with some not included. The sample has over 75,000 clones, approximately 86% seen once. The record originates from a study of control samples from healthy donors and cancer patients. Germline V gene lookup returns CDR1 SGHKS and CDR2 YYEKEE (reference sequence). Deletions cut 2 bases from V and 2 bases from J, with 7 bases between. The CDR3 sequence is 13 residues long. Sequenced: blood. J is TRBJ1-2 and V is TRBV5-5; TRBD1 is a possible D gene (6 bases). The receptor was isolated from a man younger than 40 in good health. CDR3 nucleotides: TGTGCCAGCAGCTTCGGGGGCAACTATGGCTACACCTTC. Its translation is CASSFGGNYGYTF. Looking up the rest from reference TRBV5-5 and TRBJ1-2 gives the full variable domain: DAGVTQSPTHLIKTRGQQVTLRCSPISGHKSVSWYQQVLGQGPQFIFQYYEKEERGRGNFPDRFSARQFPNYSSELNVNALLLGDSALYLCASSFGGNYGYTFGSGTRLTVV.